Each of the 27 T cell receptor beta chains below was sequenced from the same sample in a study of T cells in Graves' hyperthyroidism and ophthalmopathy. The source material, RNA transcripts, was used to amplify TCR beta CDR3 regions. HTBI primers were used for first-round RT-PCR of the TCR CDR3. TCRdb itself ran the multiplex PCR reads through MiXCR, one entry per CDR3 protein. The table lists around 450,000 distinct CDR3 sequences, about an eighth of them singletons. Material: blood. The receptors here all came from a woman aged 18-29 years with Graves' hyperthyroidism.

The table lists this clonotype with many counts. The chain's CDR3 is CASSPTWAPTEAFF. In DNA, the CDR3 is TGTGCCAGCAGCCCCACATGGGCCCCCACTGAAGCTTTCTTT. The chain joins TRBV27 to TRBJ1-1, with D hard to call. Germline CDR1 reads MNHEY; CDR2 reads SMNVEV (reference sequence). The V end was cut by 6 bases, the J end by 4 bases, with 15 bases between. There are 14 residues in the CDR3.

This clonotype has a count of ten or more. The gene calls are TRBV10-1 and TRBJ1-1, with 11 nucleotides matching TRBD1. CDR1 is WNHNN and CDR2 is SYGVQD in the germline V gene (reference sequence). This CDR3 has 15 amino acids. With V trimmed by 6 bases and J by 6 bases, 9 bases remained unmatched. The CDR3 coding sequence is TGCGCCAGCAGGAGGGACAGGGGGAAAGGGTCTGAAGCTTTCTTT. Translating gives CASRRDRGKGSEAFF.

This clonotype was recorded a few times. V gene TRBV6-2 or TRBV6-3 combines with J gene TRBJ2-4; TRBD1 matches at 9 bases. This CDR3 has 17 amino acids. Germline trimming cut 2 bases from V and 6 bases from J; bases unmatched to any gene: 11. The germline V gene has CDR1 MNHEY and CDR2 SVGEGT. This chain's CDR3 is CASSYPPFKTGGNIQYF. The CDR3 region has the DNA TGTGCCAGCAGTTACCCCCCCTTTAAGACAGGGGGAAACATTCAGTACTTC.

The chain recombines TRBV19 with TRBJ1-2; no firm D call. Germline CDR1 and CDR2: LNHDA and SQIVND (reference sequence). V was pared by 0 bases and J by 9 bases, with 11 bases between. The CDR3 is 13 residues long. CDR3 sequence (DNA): TGTGCCAGTAGTATAGAGGGTGTCGGTCGCTACACCTTC. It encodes CASSIEGVGRYTF.

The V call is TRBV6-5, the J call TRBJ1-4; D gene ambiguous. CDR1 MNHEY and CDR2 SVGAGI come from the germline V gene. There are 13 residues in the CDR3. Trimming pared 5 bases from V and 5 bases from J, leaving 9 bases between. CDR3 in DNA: TGTGCCAGCAGTCGGACTGAGAATGAAAAACTGTTTTTT. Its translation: CASSRTENEKLFF.

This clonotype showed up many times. CDR3 coding DNA: TGTGCCAGCTCACCACTAGCCAGGGAAAACGAGCAGTACTTC. Translating it yields CASSPLARENEQYF. This sequence joins TRBV18 and TRBJ2-7; D perhaps matches TRBD1 (5 bases). The CDR3 is 14 residues long. With 1 base removed from V and 5 bases from J, the gap between germline ends came to 12 bases. Germline CDR1 is KGHSH and CDR2 is LQKENI.

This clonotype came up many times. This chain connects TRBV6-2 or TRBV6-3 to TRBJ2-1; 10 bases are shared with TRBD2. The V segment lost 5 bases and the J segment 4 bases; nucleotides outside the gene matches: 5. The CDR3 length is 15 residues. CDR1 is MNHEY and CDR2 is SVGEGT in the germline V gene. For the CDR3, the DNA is TGTGCCAGCAGTCCACCGGGACTAGCGTACAATGAGCAGTTCTTC. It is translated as CASSPPGLAYNEQFF.

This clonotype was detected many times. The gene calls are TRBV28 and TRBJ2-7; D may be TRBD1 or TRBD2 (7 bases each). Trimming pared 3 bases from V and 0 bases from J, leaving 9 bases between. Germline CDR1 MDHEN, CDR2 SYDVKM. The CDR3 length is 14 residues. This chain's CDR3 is CASSFRGGSYEQYF. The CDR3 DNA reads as TGTGCCAGCAGTTTCAGGGGGGGCTCCTACGAGCAGTACTTC.

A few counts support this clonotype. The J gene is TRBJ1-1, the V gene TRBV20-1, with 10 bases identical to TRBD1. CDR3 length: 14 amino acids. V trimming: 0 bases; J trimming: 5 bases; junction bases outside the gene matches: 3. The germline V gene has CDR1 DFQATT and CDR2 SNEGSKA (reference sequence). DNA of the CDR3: TGCAGTGCTAGAGAGGGGACAGGGGATACTGAAGCTTTCTTT. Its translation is CSAREGTGDTEAFF.

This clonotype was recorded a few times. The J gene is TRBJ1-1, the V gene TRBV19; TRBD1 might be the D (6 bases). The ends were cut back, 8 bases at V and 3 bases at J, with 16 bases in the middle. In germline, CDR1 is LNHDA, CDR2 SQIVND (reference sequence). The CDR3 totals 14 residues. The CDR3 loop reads CASFHRTDYTEAFF. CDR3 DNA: TGTGCCAGTTTCCATAGGACAGACTACACTGAAGCTTTCTTT.

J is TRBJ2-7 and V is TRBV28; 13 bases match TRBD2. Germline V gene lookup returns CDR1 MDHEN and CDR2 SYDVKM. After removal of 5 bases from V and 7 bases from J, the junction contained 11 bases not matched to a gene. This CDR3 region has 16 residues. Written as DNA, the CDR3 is TGTGCCAGCAGTCCCTCCGGACTAGCGGGAGTAAGGGAGCAGTACTTC. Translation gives CASSPSGLAGVREQYF. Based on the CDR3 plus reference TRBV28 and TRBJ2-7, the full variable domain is DVKVTQSSRYLVKRTGEKVFLECVQDMDHENMFWYRQDPGLGLRLIYFSYDVKMKEKGDIPEGYSVSREKKERFSLILESASTNQTSMYLCASSPSGLAGVREQYFGPGTRLTVT.

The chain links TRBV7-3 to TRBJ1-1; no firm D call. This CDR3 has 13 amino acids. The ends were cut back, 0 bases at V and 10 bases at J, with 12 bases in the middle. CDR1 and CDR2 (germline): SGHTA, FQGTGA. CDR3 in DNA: TGTGCCAGCAGCTTAACTCAGTGGAGTGTAGCTTTCTTT. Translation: CASSLTQWSVAFF. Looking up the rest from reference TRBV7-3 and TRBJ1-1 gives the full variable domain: GAGVSQTPSNKVTEKGKYVELRCDPISGHTALYWYRQSLGQGPEFLIYFQGTGAADDSGLPNDRFFAVRPEGSVSTLKIQRTERGDSAVYLCASSLTQWSVAFFGQGTRLTVV.

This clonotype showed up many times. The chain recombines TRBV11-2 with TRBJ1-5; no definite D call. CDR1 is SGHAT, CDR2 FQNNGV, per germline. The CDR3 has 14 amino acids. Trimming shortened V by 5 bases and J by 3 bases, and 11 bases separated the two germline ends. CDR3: CASSRDGDNQPQHF. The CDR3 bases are TGTGCCAGCAGCCGCGACGGAGACAATCAGCCCCAGCATTTT.

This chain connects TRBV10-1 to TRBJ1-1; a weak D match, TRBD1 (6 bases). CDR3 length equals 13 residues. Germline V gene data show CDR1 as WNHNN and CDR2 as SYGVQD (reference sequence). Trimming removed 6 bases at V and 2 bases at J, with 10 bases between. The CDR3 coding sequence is TGCGCCAGCAGGCCGGGGGCAAACACTGAAGCTTTCTTT. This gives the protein CASRPGANTEAFF.

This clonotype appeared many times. The CDR3 region is CASSLDPTGGNTEAFF. For the CDR3, the DNA is TGCGCCAGCAGCTTGGACCCGACAGGGGGGAACACTGAAGCTTTCTTT. V gene TRBV5-1 combines with J gene TRBJ1-1, with 9 bases lining up with TRBD1. This CDR3 spans 16 amino acids. J lost 1 base, V lost 0 bases, and 4 bases had no gene match. CDR1 is SGHRS and CDR2 is YFSETQ in the germline V gene.

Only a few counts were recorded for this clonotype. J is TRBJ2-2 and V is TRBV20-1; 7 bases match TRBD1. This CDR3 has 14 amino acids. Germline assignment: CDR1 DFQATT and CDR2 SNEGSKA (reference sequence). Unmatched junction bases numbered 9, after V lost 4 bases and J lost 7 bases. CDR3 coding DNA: TGCAGTGCTAAGGGACAGTCTTTGGACGGGGAGCTGTTTTTT. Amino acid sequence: CSAKGQSLDGELFF.

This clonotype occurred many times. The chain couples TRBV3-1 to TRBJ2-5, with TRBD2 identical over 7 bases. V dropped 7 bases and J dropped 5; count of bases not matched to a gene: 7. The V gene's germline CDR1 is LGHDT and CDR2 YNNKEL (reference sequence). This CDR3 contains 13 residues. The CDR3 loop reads CASTPWGGETQYF. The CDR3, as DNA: TGTGCCAGCACCCCTTGGGGAGGGGAGACCCAGTACTTC.

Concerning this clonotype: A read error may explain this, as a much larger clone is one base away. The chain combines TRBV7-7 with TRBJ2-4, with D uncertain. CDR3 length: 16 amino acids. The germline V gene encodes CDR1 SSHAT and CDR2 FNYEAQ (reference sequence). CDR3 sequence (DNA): TGTGCTAGCAGCTTAGAAGCCGATCCGGCCGAAAACATTCAGTACTTC. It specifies CASSLEADPAENIQYF.

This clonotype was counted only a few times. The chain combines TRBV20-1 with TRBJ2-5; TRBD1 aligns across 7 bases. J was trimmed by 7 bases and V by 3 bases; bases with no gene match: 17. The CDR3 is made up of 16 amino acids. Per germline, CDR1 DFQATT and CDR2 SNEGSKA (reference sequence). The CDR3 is CSASPLYRGSGGTQYF. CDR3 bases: TGCAGTGCTAGTCCCCTTTACAGGGGCTCTGGAGGGACCCAGTACTTC.

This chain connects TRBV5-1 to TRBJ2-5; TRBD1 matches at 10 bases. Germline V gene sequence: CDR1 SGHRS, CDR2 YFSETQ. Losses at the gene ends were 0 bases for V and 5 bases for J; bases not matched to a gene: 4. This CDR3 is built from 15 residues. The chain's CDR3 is CASSLGGQGSETQYF. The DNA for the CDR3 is TGCGCCAGCAGCTTGGGGGGACAGGGGTCGGAGACCCAGTACTTC.

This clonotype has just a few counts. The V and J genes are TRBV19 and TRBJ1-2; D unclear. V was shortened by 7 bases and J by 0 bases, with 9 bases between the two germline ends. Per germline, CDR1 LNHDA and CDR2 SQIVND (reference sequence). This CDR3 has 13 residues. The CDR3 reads CASNDGANYGYTF. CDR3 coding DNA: TGTGCCAGTAACGACGGAGCTAACTATGGCTACACCTTC.

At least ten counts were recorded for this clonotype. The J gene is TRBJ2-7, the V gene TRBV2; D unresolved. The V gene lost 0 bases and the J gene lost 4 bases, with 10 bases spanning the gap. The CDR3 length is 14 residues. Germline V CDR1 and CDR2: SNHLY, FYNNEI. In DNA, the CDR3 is TGTGCCAGCAGTGAAGCGCTTCGAGGTTACGAGCAGTACTTC. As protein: CASSEALRGYEQYF.

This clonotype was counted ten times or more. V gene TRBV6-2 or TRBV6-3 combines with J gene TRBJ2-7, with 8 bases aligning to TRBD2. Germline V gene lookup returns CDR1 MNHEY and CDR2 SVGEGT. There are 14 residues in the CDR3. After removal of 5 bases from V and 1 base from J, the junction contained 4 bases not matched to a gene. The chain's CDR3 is CASSRGRRSYEQYF. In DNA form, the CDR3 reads TGTGCCAGCAGTCGCGGGAGGAGGTCCTACGAGCAGTACTTC.

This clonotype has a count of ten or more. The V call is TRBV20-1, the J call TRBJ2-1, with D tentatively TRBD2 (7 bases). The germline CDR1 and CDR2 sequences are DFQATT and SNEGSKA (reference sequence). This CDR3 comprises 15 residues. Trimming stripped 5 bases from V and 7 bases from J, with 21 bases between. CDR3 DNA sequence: TGCAGTGCTTCAGGGAGGGGGGAGAGGTGGAATGAGCAGTTCTTC. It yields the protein CSASGRGERWNEQFF.

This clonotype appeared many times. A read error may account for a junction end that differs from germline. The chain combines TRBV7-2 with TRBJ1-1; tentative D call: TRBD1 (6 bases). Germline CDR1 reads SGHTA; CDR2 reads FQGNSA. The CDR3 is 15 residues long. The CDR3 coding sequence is TGTGCCAGCGGCTTAGTACAGGGACGGAGGACTGAAGCTTTCTTT. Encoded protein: CASGLVQGRRTEAFF.

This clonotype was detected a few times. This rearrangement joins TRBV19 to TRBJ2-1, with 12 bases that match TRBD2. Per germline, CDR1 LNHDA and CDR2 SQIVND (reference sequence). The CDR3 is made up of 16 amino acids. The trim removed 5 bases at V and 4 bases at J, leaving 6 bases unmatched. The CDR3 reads CASSVLLAGGYNEQFF. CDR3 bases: TGTGCCAGTAGTGTCCTACTAGCGGGGGGTTACAATGAGCAGTTCTTC.

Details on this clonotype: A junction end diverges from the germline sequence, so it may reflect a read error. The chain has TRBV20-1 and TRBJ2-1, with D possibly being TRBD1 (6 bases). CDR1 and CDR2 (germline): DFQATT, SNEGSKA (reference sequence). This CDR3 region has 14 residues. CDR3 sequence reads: CSARTGTPYNEQLF. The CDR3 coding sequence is TGCAGTGCTAGAACCGGGACACCGTACAATGAGCAGTTGTTC.